This T cell receptor beta chain emerged from a study of T cells in Graves' hyperthyroidism and ophthalmopathy. The wider study: Blood was drawn when the patient was first diagnosed and still untreated. General study points: Expanded thyroid clonotypes (above 0.001) were mostly also found in blood.

Note on this clonotype: Antigen: not known.

Amplified TCR beta CDR3 regions derived from RNA transcripts. Researchers ran a first-round RT-PCR on the TCR CDR3 using the HTBI primer set. TCRdb re-derived calls from the multiplex PCR reads in MiXCR, one entry per CDR3 protein. The sample includes hundreds of thousands of distinct CDR3 sequences, 38% seen only once; the top ten take about 8.9%. Germline assignment: CDR1 MNHNS and CDR2 SASEGT. V gave up 8 bases and J gave up 1 base, with 11 bases separating them. The CDR3 runs to 14 residues. Uncontrolled infection, other autoimmune disease, pregnancy and lactation each barred patients from inclusion.

The genes are TRBV6-1 and TRBJ2-2; D remains ambiguous. Material: blood. The receptor was isolated from a man aged 18 to 29 with Graves' hyperthyroidism. The CDR3 spells CASGVLQNTGELFF. DNA of the CDR3: TGTGCCAGCGGCGTACTGCAGAACACCGGGGAGCTGTTTTTT.